This TCR beta chain was captured in a study of T-cell memory formation after mild COVID-19. TCRdb processed the 5' RACE reads anew with MiXCR; each CDR3 protein has one entry. Seen here are some 97,000 distinct CDR3 sequences, 11% observed once, and the top ten hold approximately 39%. Overall study results and limits: The study found balanced CD4/CD8 in clones contracting day 15 to 85 and a CD4+ lean in later expanders. Unconfirmed was the SARS-CoV-2 specificity of second-wave clones that peaked on day 37.

The V gene lost 7 bases and the J gene lost 6 bases, with 9 bases spanning the gap. There are 12 residues in the CDR3. Concerning this clonotype: The antigen is unknown.

The TCR sequence derives from a young man who had mild COVID-19 (a few samples of this study predate the infection). Cell type and time point are not known. Sequencing was carried out using PBMCs or a T cell subset sorted from them (not recorded which). The J gene is TRBJ2-2, the V gene TRBV12-3 or TRBV12-4; the D call may be TRBD1 or TRBD2 (5 bases each). In nucleotides, the CDR3 is TGTGCCAGCACCGAGGGGTCCGGGGAGCTGTTTTTT. It codes for CASTEGSGELFF.